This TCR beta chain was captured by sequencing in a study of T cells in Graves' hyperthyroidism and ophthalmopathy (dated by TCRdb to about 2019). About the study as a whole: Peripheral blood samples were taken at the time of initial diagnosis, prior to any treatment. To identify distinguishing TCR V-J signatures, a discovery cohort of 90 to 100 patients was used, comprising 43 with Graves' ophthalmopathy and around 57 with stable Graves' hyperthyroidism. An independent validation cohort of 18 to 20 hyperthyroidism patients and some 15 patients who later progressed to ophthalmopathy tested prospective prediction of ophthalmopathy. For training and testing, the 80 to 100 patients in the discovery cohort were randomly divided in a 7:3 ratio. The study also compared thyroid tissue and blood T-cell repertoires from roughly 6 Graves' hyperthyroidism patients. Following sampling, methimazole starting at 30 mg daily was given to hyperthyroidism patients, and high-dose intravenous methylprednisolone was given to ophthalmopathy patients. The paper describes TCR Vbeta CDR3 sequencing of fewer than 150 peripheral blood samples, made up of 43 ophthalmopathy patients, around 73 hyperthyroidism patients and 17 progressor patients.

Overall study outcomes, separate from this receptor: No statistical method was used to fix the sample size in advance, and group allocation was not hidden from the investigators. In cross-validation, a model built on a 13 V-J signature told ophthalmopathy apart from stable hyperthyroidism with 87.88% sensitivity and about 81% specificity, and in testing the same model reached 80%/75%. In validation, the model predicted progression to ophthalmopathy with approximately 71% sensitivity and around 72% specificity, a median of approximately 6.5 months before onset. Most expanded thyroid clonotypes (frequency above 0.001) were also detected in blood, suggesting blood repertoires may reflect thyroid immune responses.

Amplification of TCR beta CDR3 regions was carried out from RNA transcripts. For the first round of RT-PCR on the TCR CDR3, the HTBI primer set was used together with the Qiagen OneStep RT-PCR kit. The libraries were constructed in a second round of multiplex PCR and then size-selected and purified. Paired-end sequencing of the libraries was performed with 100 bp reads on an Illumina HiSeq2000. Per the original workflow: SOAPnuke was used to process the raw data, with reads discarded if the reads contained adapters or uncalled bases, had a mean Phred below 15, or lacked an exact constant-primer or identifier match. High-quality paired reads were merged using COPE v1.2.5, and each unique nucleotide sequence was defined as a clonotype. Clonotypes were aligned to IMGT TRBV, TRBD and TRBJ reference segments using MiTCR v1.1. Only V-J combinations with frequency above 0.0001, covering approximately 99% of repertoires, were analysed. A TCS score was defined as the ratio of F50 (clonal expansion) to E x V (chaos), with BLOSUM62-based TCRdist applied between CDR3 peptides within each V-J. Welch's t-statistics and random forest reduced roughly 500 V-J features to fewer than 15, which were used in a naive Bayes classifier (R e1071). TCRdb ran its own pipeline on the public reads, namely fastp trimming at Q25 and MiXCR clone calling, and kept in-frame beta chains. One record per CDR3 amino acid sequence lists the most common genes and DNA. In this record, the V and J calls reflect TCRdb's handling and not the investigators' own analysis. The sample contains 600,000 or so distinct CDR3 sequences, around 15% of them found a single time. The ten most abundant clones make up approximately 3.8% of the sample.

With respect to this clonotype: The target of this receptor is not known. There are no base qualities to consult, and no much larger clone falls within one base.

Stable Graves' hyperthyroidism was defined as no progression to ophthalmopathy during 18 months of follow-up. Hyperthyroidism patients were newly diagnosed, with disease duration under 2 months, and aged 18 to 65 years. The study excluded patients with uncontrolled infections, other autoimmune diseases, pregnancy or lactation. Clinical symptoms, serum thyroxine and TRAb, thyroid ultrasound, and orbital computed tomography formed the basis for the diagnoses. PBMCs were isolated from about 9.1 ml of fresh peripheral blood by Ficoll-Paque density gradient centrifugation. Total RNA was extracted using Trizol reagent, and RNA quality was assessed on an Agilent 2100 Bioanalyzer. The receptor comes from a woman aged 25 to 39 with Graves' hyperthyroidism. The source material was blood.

The sequenced DNA: TGTGCCAGCAGTAACCACAGGGATAATTCACCCCTCCACTTT. Its translation is CASSNHRDNSPLHF. The chain joins TRBV27 to TRBJ1-6; TRBD1 could be the D gene, as 6 bases match. The germline V gene encodes CDR1 MNHEY and CDR2 SMNVEV (reference sequence). Counted from cysteine to phenylalanine, this CDR3 has 14 amino acids. Of the read, only the CDR3 DNA is kept; its 42 bases are in frame from base 1. Trimming at the junction amounts to 5 bases on V and 5 bases on J, and the germline ends lie 10 bases apart.